One T cell receptor (beta chain) is described in this entry. The TCR beta repertoire was assessed by survey-level immunoSEQ sequencing. TCRdb keeps only in-frame clones here, not all; method: immunoSEQ multiplex PCR. Of 68,000 or so clones listed, just under 95% were seen once; the top ten hold roughly 4%. Germline CDR1 and CDR2: SEHNR and FQNEAQ (reference sequence). J gave up 4 bases and V 6 bases, and 17 bases lay outside the gene matches. The CDR3 is made up of 18 amino acids. The chain combines TRBV7-9 with TRBJ2-7; TRBD1 matches at 11 bases. Material for sequencing was PBMCs. The TCR originated in a man aged 40-49 years with rheumatoid arthritis. The DNA of the CDR3 is TGTGCCAGCAGTTCTACCTCGGACAGGGGGCTCCAAGGGTACGAGCAGTACTTC. It encodes CASSSTSDRGLQGYEQYF.